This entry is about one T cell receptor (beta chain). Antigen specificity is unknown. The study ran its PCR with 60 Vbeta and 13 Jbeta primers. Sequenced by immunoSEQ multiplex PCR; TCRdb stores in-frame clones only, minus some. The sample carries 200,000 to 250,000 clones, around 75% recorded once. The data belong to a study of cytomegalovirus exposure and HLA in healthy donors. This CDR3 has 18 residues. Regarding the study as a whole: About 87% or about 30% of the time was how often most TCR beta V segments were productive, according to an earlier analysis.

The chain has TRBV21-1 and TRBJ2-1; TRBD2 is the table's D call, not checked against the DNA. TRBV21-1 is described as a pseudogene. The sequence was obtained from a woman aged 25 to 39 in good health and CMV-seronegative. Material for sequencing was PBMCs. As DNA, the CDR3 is TGTGCCAGCAGCAACGGACTAGCGGGAGGGCGATCCTACAATGAGCAGTTCTTC. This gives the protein CASSNGLAGGRSYNEQFF.